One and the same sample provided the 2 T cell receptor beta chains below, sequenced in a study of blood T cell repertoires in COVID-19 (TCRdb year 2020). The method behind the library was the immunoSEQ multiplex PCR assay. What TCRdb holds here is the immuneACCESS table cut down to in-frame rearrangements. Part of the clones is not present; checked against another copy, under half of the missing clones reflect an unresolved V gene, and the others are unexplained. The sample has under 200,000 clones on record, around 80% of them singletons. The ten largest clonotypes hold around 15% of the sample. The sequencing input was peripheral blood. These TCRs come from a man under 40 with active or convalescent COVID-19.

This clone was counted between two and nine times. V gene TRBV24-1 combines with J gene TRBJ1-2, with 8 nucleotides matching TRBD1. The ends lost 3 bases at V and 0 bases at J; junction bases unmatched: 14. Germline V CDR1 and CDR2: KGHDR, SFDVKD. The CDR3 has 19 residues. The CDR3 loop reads CATSDPLDREVPPNYGYTF. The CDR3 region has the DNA TGTGCCACCAGTGATCCTTTGGACAGGGAGGTTCCCCCTAACTATGGCTACACCTTC.

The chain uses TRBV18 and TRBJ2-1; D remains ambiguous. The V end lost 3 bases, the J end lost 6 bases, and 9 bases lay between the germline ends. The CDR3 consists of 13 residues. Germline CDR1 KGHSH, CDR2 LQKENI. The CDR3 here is CASSPDSSNEQFF. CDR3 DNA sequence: TGTGCCAGCTCACCCGATAGTTCCAATGAGCAGTTCTTC.